The following is a TCR beta chain sequence with its context. One junction end does not reproduce the germline sequence, and a read error may be involved. This CDR3 region has 16 residues. The germline gives CDR1 LGHNA, CDR2 YSLEER. These data come from a study of blood T cell repertoires in COVID-19. Study-level information: Donors in the United States, Italy and Spain gave samples during acute or convalescent COVID-19. The cDNA or gDNA used as material had been derived from T cells, B-cell-depleted T cells, or PBMCs.

Authors' processing steps: Amplification of reference gene primers provided the estimated nucleated cell counts. Data came from immunoSEQ multiplex PCR; TCRdb stores just in-frame clones and leaves some out. V, J and clone size derive from that table, while D and trimming were established from the DNA sequence. Among nearly 300,000 clones listed, about 87% were seen once. The clonotype was recovered from a woman in her 30s who had recovered from COVID-19. The sample consisted of peripheral blood. This chain joins TRBV4-3 and TRBJ2-3; unclear D gene. The CDR3 sequence: CASSQELGPTPTIVPF. CDR3 DNA: TGCGCCAGCAGCCAAGAGTTAGGCCCAACGCCTACTATAGTGCCCTTT.